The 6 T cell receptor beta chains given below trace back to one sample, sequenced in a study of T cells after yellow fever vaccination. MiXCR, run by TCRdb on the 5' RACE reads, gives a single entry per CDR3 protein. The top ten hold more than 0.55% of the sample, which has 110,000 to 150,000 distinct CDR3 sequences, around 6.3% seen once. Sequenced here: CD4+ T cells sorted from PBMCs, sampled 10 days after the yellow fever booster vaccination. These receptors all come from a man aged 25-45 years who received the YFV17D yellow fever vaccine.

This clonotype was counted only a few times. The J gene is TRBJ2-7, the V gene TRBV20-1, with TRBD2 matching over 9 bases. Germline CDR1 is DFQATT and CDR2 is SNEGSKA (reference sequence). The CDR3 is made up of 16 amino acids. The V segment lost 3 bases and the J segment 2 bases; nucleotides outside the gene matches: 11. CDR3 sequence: CSASFPAAGGTYEQYF. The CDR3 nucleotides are TGCAGTGCTAGTTTTCCGGCGGCGGGAGGGACCTACGAGCAGTACTTC.

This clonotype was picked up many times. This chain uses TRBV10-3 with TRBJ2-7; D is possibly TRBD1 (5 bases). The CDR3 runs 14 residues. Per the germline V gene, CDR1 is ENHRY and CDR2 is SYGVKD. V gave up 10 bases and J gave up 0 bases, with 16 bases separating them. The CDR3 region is CATNQDNFSYEQYF. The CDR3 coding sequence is TGTGCCACGAACCAGGACAATTTCTCCTACGAGCAGTACTTC.

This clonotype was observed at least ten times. The CDR3 reads CATSRDRSYEQYF. CDR3 nucleotides: TGTGCCACCAGCAGGGACAGGTCCTACGAGCAGTACTTC. This chain uses TRBV15 with TRBJ2-7, with 7 positions matching TRBD1. The germline V gene encodes CDR1 LNHNV and CDR2 YYDKDF (reference sequence). V was clipped by 3 bases and J by 1 base; unmatched bases: 0. The CDR3 length is 13 residues. Full variable domain (rest looked up from reference TRBV15 and TRBJ2-7): DAMVIQNPRYQVTQFGKPVTLSCSQTLNHNVMYWYQQKSSQAPKLLFHYYDKDFNNEADTPDNFQSRRPNTSFCFLDIRSPGLGDTAMYLCATSRDRSYEQYFGPGTRLTVT.

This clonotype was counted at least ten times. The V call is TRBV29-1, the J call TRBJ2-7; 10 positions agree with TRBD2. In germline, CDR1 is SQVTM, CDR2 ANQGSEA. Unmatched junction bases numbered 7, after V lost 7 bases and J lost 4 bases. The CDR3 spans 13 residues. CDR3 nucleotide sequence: TGCAGCGCCACAGGAGCGGGAGGGTACGAGCAGTACTTC. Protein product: CSATGAGGYEQYF.

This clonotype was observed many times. The CDR3 sequence is CASTLTGREANYGYTF. Written as DNA, the CDR3 is TGTGCCAGCACACTGACAGGCAGGGAGGCTAACTATGGCTACACCTTC. The rearrangement joins TRBV27 to TRBJ1-2; perhaps TRBD1 as D (6 bases). The CDR3 consists of 16 residues. Trimming stripped 7 bases from V and 0 bases from J, with 18 bases between. CDR1 is MNHEY and CDR2 is SMNVEV in the germline V gene (reference sequence).

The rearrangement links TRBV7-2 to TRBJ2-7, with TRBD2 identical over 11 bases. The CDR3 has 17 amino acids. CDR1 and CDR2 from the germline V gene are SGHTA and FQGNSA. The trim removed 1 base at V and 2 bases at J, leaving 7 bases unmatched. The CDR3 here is CASSLGTSGLNTYEQYF. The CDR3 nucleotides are TGTGCCAGCAGCTTAGGGACTAGCGGGTTGAATACCTACGAGCAGTACTTC.